Each of the 30 T cell receptor beta chains below was sequenced from the same sample in a study of blood T cell repertoires in COVID-19. Libraries were prepared by immunoSEQ multiplex PCR; TCRdb keeps only in-frame clonotypes and omits some of them. The top ten hold roughly 11% of the sample, which has 250,000 to 300,000 clones, 75% to 90% seen once. The specimen sequenced was peripheral blood. The receptors were sampled from a woman in her sixties or seventies with acute or convalescent COVID-19.

The rearrangement uses TRBV2 and TRBJ2-7; D might be TRBD1 (6 bases). V lost 10 bases and J 6 bases, leaving 19 bases between the germline ends. Germline values: CDR1 SNHLY, CDR2 FYNNEI. This CDR3 has 13 amino acids. The CDR3 loop is CAIPKGRGVEQYF. The CDR3 coding sequence is TGTGCCATACCTAAGGGCAGGGGTGTCGAGCAGTACTTC.

The chain has TRBV19 and TRBJ1-5, with D maybe TRBD1 (5 bases). The ends were cut back, 3 bases at V and 6 bases at J, with 12 bases in the middle. The CDR3 extends over 14 amino acids. The germline gives CDR1 LNHDA, CDR2 SQIVND (reference sequence). CDR3 DNA: TGTGCCAGTAGTATTCCGGGGGTGTTTCAGCCCCAGCATTTT. Its protein product is CASSIPGVFQPQHF.

The V gene is TRBV25-1, the J gene TRBJ2-1, with no clear D. The CDR3 spans 10 residues. Per the germline V gene, CDR1 is MGHDK and CDR2 is SYGVNS. V was pared by 6 bases and J by 9 bases, with 6 bases between. In nucleotides, the CDR3 is TGTGCCAGCAGGGCGGTTGAGCAGTTCTTC. Translating it yields CASRAVEQFF.

V usage is TRBV2 and J usage is TRBJ2-5; 8 nucleotides line up with TRBD2. The V and J ends lost 4 bases and 7 bases, in that order; junction bases with no gene match: 2. This CDR3 has 12 amino acids. Germline CDR1 SNHLY, CDR2 FYNNEI. CDR3 region: CASSGLASTQYF. CDR3 nucleotides: TGTGCCAGCAGTGGACTAGCGTCGACCCAGTACTTC. The complete variable domain, with remaining parts taken from reference TRBV2 and TRBJ2-5, reads EPEVTQTPSHQVTQMGQEVILRCVPISNHLYFYWYRQILGQKVEFLVSFYNNEISEKSEIFDDQFSVERPDGSNFTLKIRSTKLEDSAMYFCASSGLASTQYFGPGTRLLVL.

The V gene is TRBV6-5, the J gene TRBJ1-3; maybe TRBD1 (6 bases). The CDR3 loop spans 13 amino acids. Germline V gene sequence: CDR1 MNHEY, CDR2 SVGAGI. V was cut by 6 bases and J by 3 bases, with 9 bases left in between. The CDR3 loop reads CASSQDSGNTIYF. The CDR3 DNA reads TGTGCCAGCAGCCAGGACAGTGGAAACACCATATATTTT.

The rearrangement uses TRBV18 and TRBJ1-6, with D hard to call. The CDR3 is made up of 15 amino acids. Trimming took off 4 bases at V and 11 bases at J, with 18 bases between the two ends. Germline V gene lookup returns CDR1 KGHSH and CDR2 LQKENI. CDR3 DNA: TGTGCCAGCTCACTGATGGAGTCTGATATTGCACCCCTCCACTTT. The encoded protein is CASSLMESDIAPLHF.

The chain employs TRBV6-1 and TRBJ2-3; tentative D call: TRBD1 (6 bases). CDR3 length: 16 amino acids. Germline CDR1 and CDR2: MNHNS and SASEGT. The V end lost 4 bases, the J end lost 5 bases, and 19 bases lay between the germline ends. DNA for the CDR3: TGTGCCAGCAGTGGATGGGGGCAGCGCGGAGGAGATACGCAGTATTTT. Amino acid sequence: CASSGWGQRGGDTQYF.

This clone is a singleton in its sample. This rearrangement joins TRBV5-1 to TRBJ1-1, with TRBD1 identical over 12 bases. The CDR3 has 19 amino acids. Germline V gene lookup returns CDR1 SGHRS and CDR2 YFSETQ. Losses at the gene ends were 5 bases for V and 1 base for J; bases not matched to a gene: 15. CDR3 protein: CASSIGWSRDRGQNTEAFF. CDR3 bases: TGCGCCAGCAGTATTGGATGGTCCCGGGACAGGGGGCAGAACACTGAAGCTTTCTTT.

V gene TRBV7-9 combines with J gene TRBJ2-7, with TRBD2 as a possible D gene (5 bases). V lost 4 bases, J lost 2 bases, and 27 bases lay in between. CDR3 length equals 19 residues. The germline gives CDR1 SEHNR, CDR2 FQNEAQ (reference sequence). DNA for the CDR3: TGTGCCAGCAGCTCAACCGGATCGGGTTCGCGGGTAGCTCCCTACGAGCAGTACTTC. This translates into CASSSTGSGSRVAPYEQYF.

The V call is TRBV18, the J call TRBJ1-4; TRBD1 aligns across 7 bases. The germline V gene encodes CDR1 KGHSH and CDR2 LQKENI. The J segment lost 7 bases and the V segment lost 6 bases, leaving 8 bases of the junction unmatched. This CDR3 is 14 amino acids long. CDR3 region: CASSPKQGFEKLFF. The CDR3 nucleotides are TGTGCCAGCTCGCCTAAACAGGGGTTTGAAAAACTGTTTTTT.

The chain couples TRBV6-6 to TRBJ1-1; maybe TRBD1 (5 bases). Trimming left V 0 bases short and J 10 bases short, with 12 bases between. The length of the CDR3 is 13 residues. Germline lookup yields CDR1 MNHNY and CDR2 SVGAGI (reference sequence). The CDR3 nucleotides read TGTGCCAGCAGTTACTCGCTGGGGCAGGGAGCTTTCTTT. This translates into CASSYSLGQGAFF.

To note about this clone: The sample carries other DNA sequences with the same CDR3. V gene TRBV5-1 combines with J gene TRBJ1-3; weak D call: TRBD1 (5 bases). The CDR3 runs to 15 residues. Germline V gene sequence: CDR1 SGHRS, CDR2 YFSETQ. Trimming stripped 4 bases from V and 3 bases from J, with 14 bases between. The CDR3 DNA reads as TGCGCCAGCAGCCCCGGGACTTCCGATGGAAACACCATATATTTT. It encodes CASSPGTSDGNTIYF.

The gene calls are TRBV7-9 and TRBJ1-6; TRBD1 matches 7 bases. The germline V gene encodes CDR1 SEHNR and CDR2 FQNEAQ (reference sequence). This CDR3 region has 15 residues. V trimming: 4 bases; J trimming: 8 bases; junction bases outside the gene matches: 8. The CDR3 protein is CASSSLDRVDSPLHF. The CDR3 bases are TGTGCCAGCAGCTCATTAGACAGGGTGGATTCACCCCTCCACTTT.

The chain uses TRBV5-4 and TRBJ1-1, with D perhaps matching TRBD1 (6 bases). V was shortened by 9 bases and J by 1 base, with 19 bases between the two germline ends. This CDR3 is built from 15 residues. Germline values: CDR1 SGHNT, CDR2 YYREEE (reference sequence). CDR3 in amino acids: CAKQFPGTPNTEAFF. DNA of the CDR3: TGTGCCAAGCAATTTCCCGGGACACCGAACACTGAAGCTTTCTTT.

The rearrangement uses TRBV2 and TRBJ2-1; D possibly corresponds to TRBD1 (5 bases). Per germline, CDR1 SNHLY and CDR2 FYNNEI. V was clipped by 8 bases and J by 10 bases, with 21 bases between them. The CDR3 runs 14 residues. CDR3 nucleotides: TGTGCCAGCTCGAGGCCGGAACCAGGGTACGAGCAGTTCTTC. Protein product: CASSRPEPGYEQFF.

The V and J genes are TRBV6-6 and TRBJ1-1; a possible D gene is TRBD1 (6 bases). The CDR3 contains 12 residues. Germline CDR1 is MNHNY and CDR2 is SVGAGI (reference sequence). V was pared by 6 bases and J by 7 bases, with 12 bases between. The CDR3 sequence is CASSHSTGEAFF. In DNA, the CDR3 is TGTGCCAGCAGCCATTCGACAGGTGAAGCTTTCTTT.

The rearrangement uses TRBV14 and TRBJ1-6; 9 positions match TRBD1. V shed 4 bases and J 9 bases; nucleotides not matched to a gene: 4. Germline V gene lookup returns CDR1 SGHDN and CDR2 FVKESK. This CDR3 is built from 14 residues. The DNA for the CDR3 is TGTGCCAGCAGCCTCGGGACAGGGAGTTCACCCCTCCACTTT. Translated, it gives CASSLGTGSSPLHF.

The V gene is TRBV2, the J gene TRBJ2-1; D call uncertain. V lost 6 bases and J 7 bases, leaving 10 bases between the germline ends. This CDR3 contains 12 residues. CDR1 is SNHLY and CDR2 is FYNNEI in the germline V gene. In DNA, the CDR3 is TGTGCCAGCAGCAGGTGGTTGAATGAGCAGTTCTTC. It is translated as CASSRWLNEQFF. Supplemented by reference TRBV2 and TRBJ2-1, the full variable domain reads EPEVTQTPSHQVTQMGQEVILRCVPISNHLYFYWYRQILGQKVEFLVSFYNNEISEKSEIFDDQFSVERPDGSNFTLKIRSTKLEDSAMYFCASSRWLNEQFFGPGTRLTVL.

The rearrangement uses TRBV30 and TRBJ2-1; D is ambiguous. The V end lost 2 bases, the J end lost 6 bases, and 17 bases lay between the germline ends. The CDR3 runs to 15 residues. The germline V gene has CDR1 GTSNPN and CDR2 SVGIG (reference sequence). CDR3 residues: CAWSSSWQPLNEQFF. CDR3 DNA: TGTGCCTGGAGTAGTTCCTGGCAACCCCTCAATGAGCAGTTCTTC.

The CDR3 coding sequence is TGTGCCAGCAGCTTAGATCTAGGTGACAGGGGTGGCTACACCTTC. This sequence encodes CASSLDLGDRGGYTF. V is TRBV7-9 and J is TRBJ1-2, with 8 bases matching TRBD1. The V and J ends lost 1 base and 7 bases, in that order; junction bases with no gene match: 8. Germline CDR1 SEHNR, CDR2 FQNEAQ (reference sequence). There are 15 residues in the CDR3.

This clone was detected only a few times. This sequence joins TRBV7-8 and TRBJ1-5, with TRBD1 matching 9 bases. CDR1 and CDR2 from the germline V gene are SGHVS and FQNEAQ. The V segment lost 5 bases and the J segment 4 bases; nucleotides outside the gene matches: 12. There are 17 residues in the CDR3. The CDR3 protein is CASSPGAGQGRNQPQHF. The DNA of the CDR3 is TGTGCCAGCAGCCCCGGGGCTGGACAGGGGAGGAATCAGCCCCAGCATTTT.

This clone has just one count. The chain links TRBV19 to TRBJ1-2; D not resolved. CDR3 size: 16 residues. Germline CDR1 and CDR2: LNHDA and SQIVND (reference sequence). V was cut by 7 bases and J by 4 bases, with 22 bases left in between. The CDR3 nucleotides are TGTGCCAGTACCCACGACCACTCTCTACTACCCTATGGCTACACCTTC. It encodes CASTHDHSLLPYGYTF. The whole variable domain, filled in from reference TRBV19 and TRBJ1-2, reads DGGITQSPKYLFRKEGQNVTLSCEQNLNHDAMYWYRQDPGQGLRLIYYSQIVNDFQKGDIAEGYSVSREKKESFPLTVTSAQKNPTAFYLCASTHDHSLLPYGYTFGSGTRLTVV.

V and J are TRBV2 and TRBJ2-1; no definite D call. The ends were cut back, 8 bases at V and 4 bases at J, with 6 bases in the middle. The CDR3 has 11 amino acids. Germline V lookup: CDR1 SNHLY, CDR2 FYNNEI. The CDR3 sequence is CASGSYNEQFF. Here the CDR3 DNA reads TGTGCCAGCGGCAGTTACAATGAGCAGTTCTTC.

The chain joins TRBV3-1 (or the pseudogene TRBV3-2) to TRBJ1-2; D is undetermined. The CDR3 runs 13 residues. Trimming took off 1 base at V and 7 bases at J, with 10 bases between the two ends. Germline CDR1 LGHDT, CDR2 YNNKEL (reference sequence). CDR3 sequence reads: CASSQVGGGGYTF. The CDR3 bases are TGTGCCAGCAGCCAAGTCGGAGGAGGTGGCTACACCTTC.

J is TRBJ1-2 and V is TRBV3-1 (or the pseudogene TRBV3-2); D unresolved. Germline V gene lookup returns CDR1 LGHDT and CDR2 YNNKEL (reference sequence). The CDR3 totals 12 residues. V dropped 3 bases and J dropped 5 bases, with 7 bases sitting between them. CDR3 in amino acids: CASSQAEYGYTF. CDR3 bases: TGTGCCAGCAGCCAGGCGGAGTATGGCTACACCTTC.

This chain uses TRBV14 with TRBJ1-2; 8 positions agree with TRBD1. Per the germline V gene, CDR1 is SGHDN and CDR2 is FVKESK. The V and J ends lost 2 bases and 8 bases, in that order; junction bases with no gene match: 4. There are 13 residues in the CDR3. The CDR3 is CASSQWTGSGYTF. The CDR3 coding sequence is TGTGCCAGCAGCCAATGGACAGGGTCAGGCTACACCTTC.

This clone has just one count. This chain joins TRBV7-8 and TRBJ2-7, with a tentative D call TRBD1 (5 bases). Germline lookup yields CDR1 SGHVS and CDR2 FQNEAQ. There are 13 residues in the CDR3. Trimming took 1 base from V and 3 from J, leaving 7 bases between them. The CDR3 protein is CASSLVDSYEQYF. DNA of the CDR3: TGTGCCAGCAGCTTAGTTGACAGCTACGAGCAGTACTTC.

The chain employs TRBV19 and TRBJ1-6; 9 bases agree with TRBD1. CDR1 is LNHDA and CDR2 is SQIVND in the germline V gene (reference sequence). V was pared by 4 bases and J by 7 bases, with 5 bases of the junction left unmatched. The CDR3 contains 15 residues. CDR3 protein: CASSTGTGINSPLHF. CDR3 DNA sequence: TGTGCCAGTAGTACTGGGACAGGGATAAATTCACCCCTCCACTTT.

The chain links TRBV18 to TRBJ1-1; D is possibly TRBD1 (6 bases). V lost 6 bases, J lost 1 base, and 12 bases lay in between. CDR3 length: 14 residues. The germline V gene has CDR1 KGHSH and CDR2 LQKENI. CDR3 amino acids: CASSLYRENTEAFF. The CDR3 coding sequence is TGTGCCAGCTCCCTCTACAGGGAGAACACTGAAGCTTTCTTT.

The chain couples TRBV2 to TRBJ1-5, with D possibly TRBD1 on 6 matching bases. V lost 7 bases to trimming and J lost 2 bases, with 12 bases between them. The CDR3 runs 14 residues. CDR1 SNHLY and CDR2 FYNNEI come from the germline V gene. CDR3 bases: TGTGCCAGCAAGGGGGACCAAGGCAATCAGCCCCAGCATTTT. It is translated as CASKGDQGNQPQHF.